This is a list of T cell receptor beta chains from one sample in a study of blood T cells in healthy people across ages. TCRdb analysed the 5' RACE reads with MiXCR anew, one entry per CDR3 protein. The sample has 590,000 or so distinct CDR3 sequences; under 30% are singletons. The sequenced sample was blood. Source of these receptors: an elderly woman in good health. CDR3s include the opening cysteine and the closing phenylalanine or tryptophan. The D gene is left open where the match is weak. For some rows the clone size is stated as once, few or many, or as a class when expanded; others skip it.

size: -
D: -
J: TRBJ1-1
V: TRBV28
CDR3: CASSGGEAPEAFF
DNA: TGTGCCAGCTCGGGGGGAGAGGCACCTGAAGCTTTCTTT

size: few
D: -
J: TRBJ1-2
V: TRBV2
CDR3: CASSELRTGNYGYTF
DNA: TGTGCCAGCAGTGAATTGCGGACGGGGAACTATGGCTACACCTTC

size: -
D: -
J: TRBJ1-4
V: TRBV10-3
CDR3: CAISERQTYDEKLFF
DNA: TGTGCCATCAGTGAACGCCAGACTTACGATGAAAAACTGTTTTTT

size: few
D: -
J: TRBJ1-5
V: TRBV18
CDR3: CASSPRLGERQPQHF
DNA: TGTGCCAGCTCACCGAGGCTTGGCGAGAGGCAGCCCCAGCATTTT

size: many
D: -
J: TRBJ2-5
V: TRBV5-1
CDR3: CASSLGGTPSPFETQYF
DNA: TGCGCCAGCAGCTTGGGGGGGACTCCAAGTCCGTTTGAGACCCAGTACTTC

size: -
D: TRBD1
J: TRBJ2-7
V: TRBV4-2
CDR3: CASSQVTGGEQYF
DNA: TGTGCCAGCAGCCAAGTAACAGGGGGCGAGCAGTACTTC

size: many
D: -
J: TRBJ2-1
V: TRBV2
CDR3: CASSPRGAGRSYNEQFF
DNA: TGTGCCAGCAGTCCACGAGGGGCGGGCAGGTCCTACAATGAGCAGTTCTTC

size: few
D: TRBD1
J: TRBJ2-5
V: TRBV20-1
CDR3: CSAPTGIWNERYF
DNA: TGCAGTGCTCCGACAGGGATCTGGAACGAGCGGTACTTC

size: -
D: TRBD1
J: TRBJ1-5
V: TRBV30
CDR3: CAWSVETGNQPQHF
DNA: TGTGCCTGGAGTGTGGAGACAGGGAATCAGCCCCAGCATTTT

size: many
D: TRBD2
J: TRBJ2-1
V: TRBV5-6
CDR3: CASSWAGGSYNEQFF
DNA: TGTGCCAGCAGCTGGGCGGGGGGCTCCTACAATGAGCAGTTCTTC

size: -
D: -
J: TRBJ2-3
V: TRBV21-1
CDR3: CASSKRGPKAPSTDTQYF
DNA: TGTGCCAGCAGCAAAAGGGGGCCCAAAGCGCCGTCCACAGATACGCAGTATTTT

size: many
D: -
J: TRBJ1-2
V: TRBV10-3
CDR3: CAITQGEGLIGYTF
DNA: TGTGCCATCACCCAAGGGGAGGGCTTAATTGGCTACACCTTC

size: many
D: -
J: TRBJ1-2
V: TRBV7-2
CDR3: CASSLGGSLYGYTF
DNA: TGTGCCAGCAGCTTAGGCGGCAGCCTATATGGCTACACCTTC

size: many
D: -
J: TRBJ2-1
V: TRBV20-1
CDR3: CSALRVDFGNEQFF
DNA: TGCAGTGCCCTCAGGGTGGACTTTGGCAATGAGCAGTTCTTC

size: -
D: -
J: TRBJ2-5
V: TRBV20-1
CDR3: CSARDLITSSSEQYF
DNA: TGCAGTGCTAGAGATTTAATCACCAGCTCGAGTGAGCAGTACTTC

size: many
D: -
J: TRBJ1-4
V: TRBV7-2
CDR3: CASSLGGTTNEKLFF
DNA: TGTGCCAGCAGCTTAGGAGGTACAACTAATGAAAAACTGTTTTTT

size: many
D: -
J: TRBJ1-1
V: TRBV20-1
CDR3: CSARVSGLRNTEAFF
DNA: TGCAGTGCTAGAGTCTCAGGGCTTAGGAACACTGAAGCTTTCTTT

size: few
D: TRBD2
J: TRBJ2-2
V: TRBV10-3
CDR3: CASRGSGANTGELFF
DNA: TGTGCCTCAAGGGGAAGCGGGGCGAACACCGGGGAGCTGTTTTTT

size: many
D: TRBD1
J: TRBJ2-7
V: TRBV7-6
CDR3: CASSSGTGILREQYF
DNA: TGTGCCAGCAGCTCCGGGACAGGGATCCTTAGAGAGCAGTACTTC

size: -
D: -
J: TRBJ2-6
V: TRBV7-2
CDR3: CASSSTGVGANVLTF
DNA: TGTGCCAGCAGCTCCACAGGAGTTGGGGCCAACGTCCTGACTTTC

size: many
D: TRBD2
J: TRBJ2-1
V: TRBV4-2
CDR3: CASSQEERGFAHNEQFF
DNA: TGTGCCAGCAGCCAAGAGGAGCGGGGATTCGCCCACAATGAGCAGTTCTTC

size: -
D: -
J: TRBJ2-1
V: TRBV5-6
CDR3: CASSLGLIGGLSGETQFF
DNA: TGTGCCAGCAGCTTGGGCCTTATAGGGGGGTTAAGTGGAGAGACCCAGTTCTTC

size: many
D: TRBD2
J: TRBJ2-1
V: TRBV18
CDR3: CASSSGGATEQFF
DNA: TGTGCCAGCTCTAGCGGGGGGGCCACTGAGCAGTTCTTC

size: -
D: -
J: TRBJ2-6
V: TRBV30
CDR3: CASPGSSGANVLTF
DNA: TGTGCCTCCCCAGGGAGCTCTGGGGCCAACGTCCTGACTTTC

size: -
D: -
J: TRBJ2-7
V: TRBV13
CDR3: CASSVQGTYEQYF
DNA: TGTGCCAGCAGCGTTCAGGGTACCTACGAGCAGTACTTC

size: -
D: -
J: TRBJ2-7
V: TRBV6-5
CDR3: CASNHVAEGEQYF
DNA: TGTGCCAGCAATCACGTCGCGGAAGGCGAGCAGTACTTC

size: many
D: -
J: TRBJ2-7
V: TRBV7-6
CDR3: CASSRSETNSYEQYF
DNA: TGTGCCAGCAGCAGATCTGAGACTAACTCCTACGAGCAGTACTTC

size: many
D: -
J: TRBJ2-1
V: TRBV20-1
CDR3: CSAKSDRNNEQFF
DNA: TGCAGTGCTAAATCAGATCGGAACAATGAGCAGTTCTTC

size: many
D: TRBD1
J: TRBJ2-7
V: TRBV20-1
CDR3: CSAPTPGQGSYEQYF
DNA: TGCAGTGCACCAACGCCGGGACAGGGCAGCTACGAGCAGTACTTC

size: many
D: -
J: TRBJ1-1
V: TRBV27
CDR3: CASSLFDSGSEAFF
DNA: TGTGCCAGCAGTTTATTCGACTCCGGGAGTGAAGCTTTCTTT

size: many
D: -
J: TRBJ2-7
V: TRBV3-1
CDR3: CASSQGVNLEQYF
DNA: TGTGCCAGCAGCCAAGGGGTCAATCTCGAGCAGTACTTC

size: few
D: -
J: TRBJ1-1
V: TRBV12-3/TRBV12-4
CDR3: CASSFGAITEAFF
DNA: TGTGCCAGCAGTTTTGGGGCGATCACTGAAGCTTTCTTT

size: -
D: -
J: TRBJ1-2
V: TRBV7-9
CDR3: CASSPRMGTDYGYTF
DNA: TGTGCCAGCAGCCCCCGGATGGGGACGGACTATGGCTACACCTTC

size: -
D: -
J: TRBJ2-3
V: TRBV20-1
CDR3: CRATEGLGTDTQYF
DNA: TGCCGTGCAACCGAAGGGTTGGGCACAGATACGCAGTATTTT

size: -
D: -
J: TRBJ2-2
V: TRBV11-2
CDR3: CASSLSNKNTGELFF
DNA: TGTGCCAGCAGCTTAAGCAACAAGAACACCGGGGAGCTGTTTTTT

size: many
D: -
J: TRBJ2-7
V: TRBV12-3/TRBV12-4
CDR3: CASSLGGREDEQYF
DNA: TGTGCCAGCAGTTTAGGGGGCAGGGAAGACGAGCAGTACTTC

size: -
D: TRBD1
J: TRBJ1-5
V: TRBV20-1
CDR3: CSARETGVGNQPQHF
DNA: TGCAGTGCTAGAGAGACAGGGGTGGGGAATCAGCCCCAGCATTTT

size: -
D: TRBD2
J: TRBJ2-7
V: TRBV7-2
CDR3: CASSPGRTSYEQYF
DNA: TGTGCCAGCAGCCCCGGGAGGACCTCCTACGAGCAGTACTTC

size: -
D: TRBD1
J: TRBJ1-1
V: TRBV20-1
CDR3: CSARPGGTGGAGTEAFF
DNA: TGCAGTGCTAGACCAGGGGGGACAGGGGGCGCAGGTACTGAAGCTTTCTTT

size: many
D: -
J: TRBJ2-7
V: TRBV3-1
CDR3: CASSRGIPGEQYF
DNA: TGTGCCAGCAGCCGAGGGATCCCAGGCGAGCAGTACTTC

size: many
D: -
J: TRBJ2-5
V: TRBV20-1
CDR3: CSARDSPGTAEETQYF
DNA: TGCAGTGCTAGAGATTCCCCAGGGACCGCGGAAGAGACCCAGTACTTC

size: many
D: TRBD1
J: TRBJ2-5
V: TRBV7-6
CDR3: CASSALDRGSQTQYF
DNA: TGTGCCAGCAGCGCGTTGGACAGGGGTAGTCAGACCCAGTACTTC

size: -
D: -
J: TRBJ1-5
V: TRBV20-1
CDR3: CGASFLSGQPQHF
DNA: TGCGGTGCTAGTTTTTTGTCCGGTCAGCCCCAGCATTTT

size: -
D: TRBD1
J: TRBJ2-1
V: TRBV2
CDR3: CAGNRDSPNEQFF
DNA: TGTGCCGGCAACAGGGACAGTCCCAATGAGCAGTTCTTC

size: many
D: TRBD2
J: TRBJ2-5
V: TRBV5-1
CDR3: CASSLVTSGGETQYF
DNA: TGCGCCAGCAGCTTGGTGACTAGCGGGGGGGAGACCCAGTACTTC